This T cell receptor (beta chain) was captured in a study of shared clonotypes between healthy human individuals. V dropped 2 bases and J dropped 3 bases, with 11 bases sitting between them. Germline loops: CDR1 MNHEY, CDR2 SVGAGI. This CDR3 is built from 14 residues. The protocol was immunoSEQ multiplex PCR, while the TCRdb copy is restricted to in-frame clones and leaves out a portion. The top ten clones hold approximately 12% of a sample with 550,000 to 600,000 clones, just over 75% of them seen once. The J gene is TRBJ2-7, the V gene TRBV6-5, with D possibly matching TRBD1 (6 bases). Sequenced material: PBMCs. The receptor comes from a woman in her forties in good health. Some clones in this sample may be carry-over from other donors' samples. DNA of the CDR3: TGTGCCAGCAGTTACCTGGGACACCACTACGAGCAGTACTTC. This translates into CASSYLGHHYEQYF.